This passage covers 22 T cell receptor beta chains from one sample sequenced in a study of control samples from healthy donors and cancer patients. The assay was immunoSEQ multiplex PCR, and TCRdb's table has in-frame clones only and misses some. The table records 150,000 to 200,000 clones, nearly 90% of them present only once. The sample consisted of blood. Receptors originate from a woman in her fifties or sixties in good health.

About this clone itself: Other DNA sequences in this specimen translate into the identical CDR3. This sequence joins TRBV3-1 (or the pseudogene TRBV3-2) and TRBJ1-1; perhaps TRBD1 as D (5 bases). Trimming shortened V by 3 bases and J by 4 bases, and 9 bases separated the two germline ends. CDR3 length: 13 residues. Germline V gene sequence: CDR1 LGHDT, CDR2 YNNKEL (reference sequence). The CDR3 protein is CASSQGGVTEAFF. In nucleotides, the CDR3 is TGTGCCAGCAGCCAGGGGGGGGTCACTGAAGCTTTCTTT.

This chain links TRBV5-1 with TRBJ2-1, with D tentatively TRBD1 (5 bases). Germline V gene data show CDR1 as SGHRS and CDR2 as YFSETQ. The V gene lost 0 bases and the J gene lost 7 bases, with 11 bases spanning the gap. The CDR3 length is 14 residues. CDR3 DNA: TGCGCCAGCAGCTTGGAGGGGCAAGGGAATGAGCAGTTCTTC. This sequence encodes CASSLEGQGNEQFF.

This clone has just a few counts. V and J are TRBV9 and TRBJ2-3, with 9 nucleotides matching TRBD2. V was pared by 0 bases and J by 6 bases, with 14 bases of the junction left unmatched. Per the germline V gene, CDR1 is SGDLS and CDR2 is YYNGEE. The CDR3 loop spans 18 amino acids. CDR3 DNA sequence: TGTGCCAGCAGCGTAGCCGGGGGAGCGGGAGGTCTGATGGATACGCAGTATTTT. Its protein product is CASSVAGGAGGLMDTQYF.

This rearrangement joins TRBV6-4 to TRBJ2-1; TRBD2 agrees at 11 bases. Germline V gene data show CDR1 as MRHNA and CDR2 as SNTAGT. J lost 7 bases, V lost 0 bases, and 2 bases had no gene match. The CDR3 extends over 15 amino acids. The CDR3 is CASSDSASGGNEQFF. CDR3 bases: TGTGCCAGCAGTGACTCAGCTAGCGGGGGGAATGAGCAGTTCTTC.

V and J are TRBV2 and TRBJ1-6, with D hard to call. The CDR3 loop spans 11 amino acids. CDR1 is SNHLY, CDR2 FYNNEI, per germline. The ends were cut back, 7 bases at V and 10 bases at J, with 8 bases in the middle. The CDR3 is CASKSYSPLHF. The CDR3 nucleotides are TGTGCCAGCAAATCTTACTCACCCCTCCACTTT.

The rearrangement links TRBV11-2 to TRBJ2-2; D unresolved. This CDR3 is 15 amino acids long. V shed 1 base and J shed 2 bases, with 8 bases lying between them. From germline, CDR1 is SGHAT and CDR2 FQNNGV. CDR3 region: CASSLVTLNTGELFF. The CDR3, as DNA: TGTGCCAGCAGCTTAGTCACGCTAAACACCGGGGAGCTGTTTTTT.

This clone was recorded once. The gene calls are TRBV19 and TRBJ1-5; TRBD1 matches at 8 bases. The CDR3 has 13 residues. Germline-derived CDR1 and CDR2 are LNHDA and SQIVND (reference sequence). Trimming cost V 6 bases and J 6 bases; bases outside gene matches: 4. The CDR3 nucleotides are TGTGCCAGTAGGGACAGGGCTGGTCAGCCCCAGCATTTT. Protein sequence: CASRDRAGQPQHF.

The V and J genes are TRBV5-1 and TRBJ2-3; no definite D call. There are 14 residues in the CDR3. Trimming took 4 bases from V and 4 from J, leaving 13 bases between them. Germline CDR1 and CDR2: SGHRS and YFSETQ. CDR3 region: CASSPREAPDTQYF. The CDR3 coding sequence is TGCGCCAGCAGCCCCCGAGAGGCCCCAGATACGCAGTATTTT.

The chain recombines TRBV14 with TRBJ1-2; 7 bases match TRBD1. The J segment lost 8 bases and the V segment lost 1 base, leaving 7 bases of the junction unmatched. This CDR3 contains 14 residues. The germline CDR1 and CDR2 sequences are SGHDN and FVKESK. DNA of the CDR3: TGTGCCAGCAGCCAAGCTAACAGGGGATTCGGCTACACCTTC. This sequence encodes CASSQANRGFGYTF.

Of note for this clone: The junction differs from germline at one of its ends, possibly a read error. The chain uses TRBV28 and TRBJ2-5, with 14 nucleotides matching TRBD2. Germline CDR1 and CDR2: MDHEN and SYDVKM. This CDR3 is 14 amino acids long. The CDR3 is CASSRTSGRILADF. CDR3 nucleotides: TGTGCCAGCAGTCGGACTAGCGGGAGGATCTTAGCCGACTTC. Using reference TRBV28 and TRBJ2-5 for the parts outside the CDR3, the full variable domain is DVKVTQSSRYLVKRTGEKVFLECVQDMDHENMFWYRQDPGLGLRLIYFSYDVKMKEKGDIPEGYSVSREKKERFSLILESASTNQTSMYLCASSRTSGRILADFGPGTRLLVL.

CDR3 protein: CASSLTRRGNGSYNEQFF. DNA of the CDR3: TGTGCCAGCAGCTTAACTAGGCGTGGCAACGGGTCCTACAATGAGCAGTTCTTC. The chain carries TRBV7-3 and TRBJ2-1, with no clear D. The CDR3 length is 18 residues. Germline lookup yields CDR1 SGHTA and CDR2 FQGTGA. V was cut by 0 bases and J by 1 base, with 16 bases left in between.

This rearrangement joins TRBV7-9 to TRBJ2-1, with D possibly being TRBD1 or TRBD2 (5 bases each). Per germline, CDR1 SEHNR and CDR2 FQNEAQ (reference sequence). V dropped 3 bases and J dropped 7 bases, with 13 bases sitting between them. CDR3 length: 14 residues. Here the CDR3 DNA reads TGTGCCAGCAGCTTCGAGGGGTTTAAGAATGAGCAGTTCTTC. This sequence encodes CASSFEGFKNEQFF.

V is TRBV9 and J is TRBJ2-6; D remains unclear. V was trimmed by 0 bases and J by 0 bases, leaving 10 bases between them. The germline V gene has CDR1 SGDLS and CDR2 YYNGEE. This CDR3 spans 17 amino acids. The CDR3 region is CASSVGTAYSGANVLTF. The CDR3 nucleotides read TGTGCCAGCAGCGTAGGCACGGCCTACTCTGGGGCCAACGTCCTGACTTTC.

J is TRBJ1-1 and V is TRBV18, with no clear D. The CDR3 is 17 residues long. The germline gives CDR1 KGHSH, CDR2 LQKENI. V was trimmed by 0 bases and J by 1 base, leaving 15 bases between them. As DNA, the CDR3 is TGTGCCAGCTCACCACCCTCTACGGGAAGAACGAACACTGAAGCTTTCTTT. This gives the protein CASSPPSTGRTNTEAFF.

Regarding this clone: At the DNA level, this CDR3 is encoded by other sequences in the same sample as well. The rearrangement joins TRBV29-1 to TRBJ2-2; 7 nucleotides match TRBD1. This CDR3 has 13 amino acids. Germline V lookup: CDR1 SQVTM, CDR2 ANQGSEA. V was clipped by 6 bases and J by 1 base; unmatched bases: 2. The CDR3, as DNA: TGCAGCGTCGACAGGGAGAACACCGGGGAGCTGTTTTTT. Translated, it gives CSVDRENTGELFF.

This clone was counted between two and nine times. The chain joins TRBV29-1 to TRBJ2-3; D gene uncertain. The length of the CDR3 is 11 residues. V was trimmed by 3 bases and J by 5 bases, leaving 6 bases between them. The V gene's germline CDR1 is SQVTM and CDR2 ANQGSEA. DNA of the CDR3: TGCAGCGTTGAGCCCAGAGATACGCAGTATTTT. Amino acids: CSVEPRDTQYF.

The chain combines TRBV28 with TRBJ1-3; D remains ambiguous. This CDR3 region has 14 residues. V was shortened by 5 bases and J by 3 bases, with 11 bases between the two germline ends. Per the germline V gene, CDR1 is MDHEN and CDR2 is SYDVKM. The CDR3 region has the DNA TGTGCCAGCAGTCCCCTTCCTAATGGAAACACCATATATTTT. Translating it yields CASSPLPNGNTIYF.

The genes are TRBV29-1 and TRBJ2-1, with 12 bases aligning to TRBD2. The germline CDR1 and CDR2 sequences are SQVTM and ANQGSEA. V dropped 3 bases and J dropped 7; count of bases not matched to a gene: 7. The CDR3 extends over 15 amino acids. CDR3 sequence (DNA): TGCAGCGTTGAGGGACTAGCGGGCACCGGGAATGAGCAGTTCTTC. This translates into CSVEGLAGTGNEQFF.

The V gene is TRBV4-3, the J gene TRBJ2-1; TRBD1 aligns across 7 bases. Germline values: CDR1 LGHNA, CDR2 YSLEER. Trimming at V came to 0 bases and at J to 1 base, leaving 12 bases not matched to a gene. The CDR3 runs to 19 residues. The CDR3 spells CASSQDVGDSRPSYNEQFF. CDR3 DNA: TGCGCCAGCAGCCAAGATGTGGGGGACAGTCGACCATCCTACAATGAGCAGTTCTTC.

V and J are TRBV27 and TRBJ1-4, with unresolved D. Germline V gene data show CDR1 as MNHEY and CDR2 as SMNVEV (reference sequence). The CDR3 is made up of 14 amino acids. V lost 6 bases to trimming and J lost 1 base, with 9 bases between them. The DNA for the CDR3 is TGTGCCAGCAGACGGGGTCGAACTAATGAAAAACTGTTTTTT. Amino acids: CASRRGRTNEKLFF. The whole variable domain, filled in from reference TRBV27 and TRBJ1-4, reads EAQVTQNPRYLITVTGKKLTVTCSQNMNHEYMSWYRQDPGLGLRQIYYSMNVEVTDKGDVPEGYKVSRKEKRNFPLILESPSPNQTSLYFCASRRGRTNEKLFFGSGTQLSVL.

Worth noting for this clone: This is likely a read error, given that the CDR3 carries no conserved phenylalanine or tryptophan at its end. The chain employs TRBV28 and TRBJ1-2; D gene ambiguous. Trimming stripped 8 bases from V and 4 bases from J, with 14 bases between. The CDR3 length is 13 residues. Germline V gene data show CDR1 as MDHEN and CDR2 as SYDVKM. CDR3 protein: CASAREGPYGYTL. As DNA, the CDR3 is TGTGCCAGCGCCCGAGAGGGCCCCTATGGCTACACCCTC.

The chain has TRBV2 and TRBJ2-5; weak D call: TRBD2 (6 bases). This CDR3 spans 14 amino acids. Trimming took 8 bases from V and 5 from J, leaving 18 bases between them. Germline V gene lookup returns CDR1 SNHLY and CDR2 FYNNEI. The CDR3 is CASAPPGTDETQYF. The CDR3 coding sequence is TGTGCCAGCGCGCCACCGGGGACTGACGAGACCCAGTACTTC. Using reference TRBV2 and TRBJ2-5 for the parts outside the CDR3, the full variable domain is EPEVTQTPSHQVTQMGQEVILRCVPISNHLYFYWYRQILGQKVEFLVSFYNNEISEKSEIFDDQFSVERPDGSNFTLKIRSTKLEDSAMYFCASAPPGTDETQYFGPGTRLLVL.